One and the same sample provided the 9 T cell receptor beta chains below, sequenced in a study of graft-versus-host responses after intestinal transplantation. Clones were read by immunoSEQ multiplex PCR, and TCRdb kept only the in-frame ones, dropping some. Of thousands of clones in the sample, approximately 33% were seen once. Sequencing was performed on alloreactive CD4+ T cells from a mixed lymphocyte reaction culture, taken before intestinal transplant. Regarding subset: CFSE-low proliferating T cells sorted from approximately 6-day pre-transplant mixed lymphocyte reaction (GvH or HvG direction). These receptors came from a human patient who received an intestinal transplant.

This clone was detected a few times. V is TRBV4-2 and J is TRBJ1-1; D unresolved. Germline CDR1 reads LGHNA; CDR2 reads YNFKEQ. The CDR3 is made up of 14 amino acids. V shed 5 bases and J shed 2 bases, with 12 bases lying between them. CDR3 coding DNA: TGTGCCAGCAGCTTGGTTGGCAGAAACACTGAAGCTTTCTTT. Translation gives CASSLVGRNTEAFF.

In this sample, this clone turned up a few times. V usage is TRBV18 and J usage is TRBJ2-5, with 9 bases fitting TRBD2. The V gene's germline CDR1 is KGHSH and CDR2 LQKENI. The ends lost 3 bases at V and 2 bases at J; junction bases unmatched: 10. The CDR3 extends over 17 amino acids. The CDR3 protein is CASSPLGGGAYQETQYF. The DNA of the CDR3 is TGTGCCAGCTCACCCCTCGGCGGGGGGGCCTATCAAGAGACCCAGTACTTC.

This sequence joins TRBV19 and TRBJ2-1; 7 bases line up with TRBD1. Germline V gene sequence: CDR1 LNHDA, CDR2 SQIVND (reference sequence). With 6 bases clipped from V and 2 bases from J, the junction kept 7 bases outside the gene matches. This CDR3 has 15 amino acids. The CDR3 DNA sequence: TGTGCCAGTAGCTCGACAGGGCTCACCTACAATGAGCAGTTCTTC. Protein: CASSSTGLTYNEQFF. The entire variable domain, with the rest obtained from reference TRBV19 and TRBJ2-1, is as follows: DGGITQSPKYLFRKEGQNVTLSCEQNLNHDAMYWYRQDPGQGLRLIYYSQIVNDFQKGDIAEGYSVSREKKESFPLTVTSAQKNPTAFYLCASSSTGLTYNEQFFGPGTRLTVL.

In this sample, this clone is medium-sized. J is TRBJ1-4 and V is TRBV15; D is undetermined. The germline CDR1 and CDR2 sequences are LNHNV and YYDKDF (reference sequence). This CDR3 contains 15 residues. Trimming took 4 bases from V and 1 from J, leaving 10 bases between them. The CDR3 region has the DNA TGTGCCACCAGCACGGGGTCTGGAACTAATGAAAAACTGTTTTTT. Amino acid sequence: CATSTGSGTNEKLFF.

In its sample, this clone was seen a few times. The chain carries TRBV23-1 and TRBJ2-5; TRBD2 agrees at 15 bases. TRBV23-1 is marked as an open reading frame, function uncertain. V trimming: 4 bases; J trimming: 13 bases; junction bases outside the gene matches: 19. The CDR3 covers 18 residues. This chain's CDR3 is CASSLRTSGRARREKGYF. The CDR3, as DNA: TGCGCCAGCAGTCTCCGGACTAGCGGGAGGGCTAGAAGAGAGAAGGGGTACTTC.

This clone turned up a few times. The gene calls are TRBV6-6 and TRBJ2-7, with 9 bases aligning to TRBD1. Germline V gene lookup returns CDR1 MNHNY and CDR2 SVGAGI (reference sequence). The CDR3 covers 13 residues. With 7 bases clipped from V and 6 bases from J, the junction kept 7 bases outside the gene matches. Written as DNA, the CDR3 is TGTGCCAGCACCGGGACAGGGAGTCGCGAGCAGTACTTC. Translated: CASTGTGSREQYF.

The chain uses TRBV14 and TRBJ2-7; TRBD1 is a possible D gene (6 bases). The CDR3 is 14 residues long. Germline-derived CDR1 and CDR2 are SGHDN and FVKESK. V gave up 0 bases and J gave up 7 bases, with 13 bases separating them. The CDR3 here is CASSQENRVWEQYF. CDR3 sequence (DNA): TGTGCCAGCAGCCAAGAGAACAGGGTGTGGGAGCAGTACTTC. The full variable domain, rest sourced from reference TRBV14 and TRBJ2-7, is EAGVTQFPSHSVIEKGQTVTLRCDPISGHDNLYWYRRVMGKEIKFLLHFVKESKQDESGMPNNRFLAERTGGTYSTLKVQPAELEDSGVYFCASSQENRVWEQYFGPGTRLTVT.

The chain employs TRBV28 and TRBJ1-5, with 7 bases fitting TRBD1. The CDR3 runs 18 residues. Germline V gene lookup returns CDR1 MDHEN and CDR2 SYDVKM. The trim removed 8 bases at V and 3 bases at J, leaving 19 bases unmatched. Written as DNA, the CDR3 is TGTGCCAGCCAGGGGATAATCTTTTGGACAGGATACAATCAGCCCCAGCATTTT. It codes for CASQGIIFWTGYNQPQHF.

CDR3 nucleotide sequence: TGTGCCAGCAGCGTAGCTGGGAGGGACGTCGGCACAGATACGCAGTATTTT. Amino acid sequence: CASSVAGRDVGTDTQYF. The rearrangement joins TRBV9 to TRBJ2-3; 7 nucleotides agree with TRBD2. The CDR3 has 17 amino acids. The J segment lost 1 base and the V segment lost 0 bases, leaving 8 bases of the junction unmatched. CDR1 and CDR2 from the germline V gene are SGDLS and YYNGEE.